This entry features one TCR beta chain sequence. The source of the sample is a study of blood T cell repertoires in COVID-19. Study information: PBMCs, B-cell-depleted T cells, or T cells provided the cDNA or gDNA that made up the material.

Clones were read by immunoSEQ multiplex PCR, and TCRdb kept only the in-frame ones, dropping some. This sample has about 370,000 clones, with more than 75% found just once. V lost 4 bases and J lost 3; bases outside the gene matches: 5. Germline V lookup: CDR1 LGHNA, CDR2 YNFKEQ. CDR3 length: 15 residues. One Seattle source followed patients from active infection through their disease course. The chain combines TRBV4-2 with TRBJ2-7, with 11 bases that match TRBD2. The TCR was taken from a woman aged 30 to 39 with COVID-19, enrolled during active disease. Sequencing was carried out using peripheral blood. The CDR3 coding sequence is TGTGCCAGCAGCCGCTCGACTAGCGGGGACTACGAGCAGTACTTC. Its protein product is CASSRSTSGDYEQYF.